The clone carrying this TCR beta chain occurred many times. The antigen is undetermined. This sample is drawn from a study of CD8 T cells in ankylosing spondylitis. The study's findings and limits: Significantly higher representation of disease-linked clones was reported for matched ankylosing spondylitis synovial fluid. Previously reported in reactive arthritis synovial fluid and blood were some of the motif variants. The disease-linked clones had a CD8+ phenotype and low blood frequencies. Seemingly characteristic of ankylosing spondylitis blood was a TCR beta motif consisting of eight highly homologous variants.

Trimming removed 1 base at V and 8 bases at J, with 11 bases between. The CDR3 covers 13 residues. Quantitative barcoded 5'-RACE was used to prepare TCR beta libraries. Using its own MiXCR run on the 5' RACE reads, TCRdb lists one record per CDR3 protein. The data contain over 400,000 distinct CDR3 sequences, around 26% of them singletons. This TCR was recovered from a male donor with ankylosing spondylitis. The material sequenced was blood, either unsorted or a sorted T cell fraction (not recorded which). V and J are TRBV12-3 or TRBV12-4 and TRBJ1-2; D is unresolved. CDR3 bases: TGTGCCAGCAGTTTAGGGGCAGCCCTAGGCTACACCTTC. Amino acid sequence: CASSLGAALGYTF.